The next 13 T cell receptor beta chains were all read from a single sample in a study of vaccination and CD4 T cells after COVID-19. Treatment of the sample: roughly 11-day PBMC culture with coronavirus spike peptide pools or control peptides (ViraFEST assay). CD4+ T lymphocytes from the unexposed donor were collected before the COVID-19 pandemic (2011-2018). For these receptors, no antigen is known. Sequencing of the DNA from cultured CD4+ T cells was carried out with the Oncomine TCR Beta short-read assay. One entry per CDR3 protein results from TCRdb running MiXCR on the PCR reads. The sample contains approximately 9,600 distinct CDR3 sequences, roughly 49% of which appear only once. The specimen sequenced was CD4+ T cells from blood, cultured in vitro. These receptors all stem from a human donor in good health.

This clonotype has only a few counts. V usage is TRBV19 and J usage is TRBJ2-2; TRBD2 matches 13 bases. Unmatched junction bases numbered 7, after V lost 9 bases and J lost 6 bases. The CDR3 covers 15 residues. Germline V gene sequence: CDR1 LNHDA, CDR2 SQIVND (reference sequence). This chain's CDR3 is CASTTSGRGPGELFF. DNA for the CDR3: TGTGCCAGCACCACTAGCGGGAGGGGTCCCGGGGAGCTGTTTTTT.

This clonotype showed up just a few times. V is TRBV6-5 and J is TRBJ2-1; perhaps TRBD2 as D (6 bases). V shed 3 bases and J shed 4 bases, with 22 bases lying between them. The CDR3 consists of 18 residues. CDR1 is MNHEY and CDR2 is SVGAGI in the germline V gene. CDR3 loop: CASSYAKGPVAVYNEQFF. CDR3 sequence (DNA): TGTGCCAGCAGTTATGCGAAGGGACCGGTAGCGGTGTACAATGAGCAGTTCTTC.

This chain connects TRBV18 to TRBJ1-2, with a tentative D call TRBD1 (5 bases). Germline lookup yields CDR1 KGHSH and CDR2 LQKENI. This CDR3 region has 14 residues. Trimming removed 3 bases at V and 3 bases at J, with 11 bases between. CDR3 DNA: TGTGCCAGCTCACCCGACCTGGGACACTATGGCTACACCTTC. This sequence encodes CASSPDLGHYGYTF.

The J gene is TRBJ2-3, the V gene TRBV27; D possibly corresponds to TRBD2 (5 bases). Germline V lookup: CDR1 MNHEY, CDR2 SMNVEV (reference sequence). The CDR3 runs 15 residues. V lost 5 bases, J lost 1 base, and 13 bases lay in between. The CDR3 protein is CASSLTSLGTDTQYF. CDR3 bases: TGTGCCAGCAGTCTAACTAGTTTAGGCACAGATACGCAGTATTTT.

The rearrangement joins TRBV7-9 to TRBJ2-6, with TRBD2 matching over 12 bases. With V trimmed by 5 bases and J by 0 bases, 5 bases remained unmatched. This CDR3 comprises 18 residues. From germline, CDR1 is SEHNR and CDR2 FQNEAQ (reference sequence). CDR3 nucleotide sequence: TGTGCCAGCAGCCTATCGGGACTAGCGGGCTCTGGGGCCAACGTCCTGACTTTC. Translation gives CASSLSGLAGSGANVLTF.

The chain is built from TRBV20-1 and TRBJ1-2; D is possibly TRBD1 (5 bases). Germline assignment: CDR1 DFQATT and CDR2 SNEGSKA (reference sequence). The V end was cut by 0 bases, the J end by 6 bases, with 11 bases between. CDR3 length: 13 amino acids. The DNA of the CDR3 is TGCAGTGCTAGAGACAGGGAAAAGGATGGCTACACCTTC. Amino acids: CSARDREKDGYTF.

This clonotype was counted between two and nine times. The CDR3 nucleotides are TGTGCCAGCAGCTTAGGGGGGCGGCGTGGTGAGCAGTTCTTC. Translation gives CASSLGGRRGEQFF. The rearrangement links TRBV7-2 to TRBJ2-1, with a possible D match to TRBD1 (6 bases). In germline, CDR1 is SGHTA, CDR2 FQGNSA. The CDR3 extends over 14 amino acids. Trimming removed 1 base at V and 9 bases at J, with 13 bases between.

The V call is TRBV4-3, the J call TRBJ1-1, with 7 positions matching TRBD1. The CDR3 has 15 amino acids. After removal of 1 base from V and 6 bases from J, the junction contained 8 bases not matched to a gene. From germline, CDR1 is LGHNA and CDR2 YSLEER. The CDR3 bases are TGCGCCAGCAGCCAAGTTCAGGGGGTCTCCTCTGAAGCTTTCTTT. Translated: CASSQVQGVSSEAFF.

V is TRBV7-9 and J is TRBJ1-5, with 7 bases aligning to TRBD1. The CDR3 covers 16 residues. The V gene end was trimmed by 5 bases and the J gene end by 4 bases; junction bases not matched to a gene: 11. Germline V gene sequence: CDR1 SEHNR, CDR2 FQNEAQ (reference sequence). The CDR3 DNA reads TGTGCCAGCAGCCCCGATTCCAGGGGGAGAAATCAGCCCCAGCATTTT. Protein product: CASSPDSRGRNQPQHF.

V and J are TRBV20-1 and TRBJ1-1, with a weak D call TRBD1 (6 bases). Trimming left V 5 bases short and J 5 bases short, with 15 bases between. Germline CDR1 DFQATT, CDR2 SNEGSKA (reference sequence). The CDR3 extends over 13 amino acids. CDR3 loop: CSAPHRDPTEAFF. DNA of the CDR3: TGCAGTGCTCCTCACAGGGACCCGACTGAAGCTTTCTTT.

The V gene is TRBV6-1, the J gene TRBJ1-1; D possibly corresponds to TRBD1 (6 bases). From germline, CDR1 is MNHNS and CDR2 SASEGT. The CDR3 totals 15 residues. Trimming took off 7 bases at V and 1 base at J, with 16 bases between the two ends. CDR3 sequence: CASTLTGVGNTEAFF. The CDR3 DNA reads as TGTGCCAGCACCCTGACAGGTGTGGGGAACACTGAAGCTTTCTTT.

In this sample, this clonotype turned up once. V gene TRBV20-1 combines with J gene TRBJ2-3, with 8 positions matching TRBD2. This CDR3 region has 15 residues. Trimming removed 0 bases from V and 3 bases from J; junction bases left unmatched: 5. Looked up from germline, CDR1 is DFQATT and CDR2 is SNEGSKA (reference sequence). CDR3 region: CSARDQQRGTDTQYF. DNA of the CDR3: TGCAGTGCTAGAGATCAACAGCGGGGGACAGATACGCAGTATTTT.

The chain carries TRBV11-2 and TRBJ1-5; the D gene is possibly TRBD1 (6 bases). The germline V gene encodes CDR1 SGHAT and CDR2 FQNNGV. V was trimmed by 11 bases and J by 3 bases, leaving 17 bases between them. The CDR3 totals 14 residues. In DNA form, the CDR3 reads TGTGCCGGGAGCCAGGGACAAGTCAATCAGCCCCAGCATTTT. Its translation: CAGSQGQVNQPQHF.